The clone carrying this T cell receptor (beta chain) came up a few times. What it binds is unknown. There are 14 residues in the CDR3. After removal of 5 bases from V and 6 bases from J, the junction contained 5 bases not matched to a gene. The sample belongs to a study of T-cell reconstitution after alpha-beta-depleted transplantation in children. Study observations and caveats: The authors attributed T-cell counts and diversity one year after transplant mostly to newly produced T cells.

The library targeted TCRbeta and was prepared with unique molecular identifiers. One entry per CDR3 protein, called by TCRdb with MiXCR from the PCR reads. This repertoire shows about 420,000 distinct CDR3 sequences, under 20% found once; its top ten account for over 25%. The sequences come from PBMCs, mostly from graft donor cells, collected 360 days after TCRalphabeta/CD19-depleted stem cell transplant. The receptor was derived from a boy under three years old who had a stem cell transplant for Wiskott-Aldrich syndrome, so the T cells may come from the graft donor. The V and J genes are TRBV12-3 or TRBV12-4 and TRBJ2-1, with 9 bases lining up with TRBD1. Here the CDR3 reads CASSAGTGPNEQFF. The CDR3 nucleotides are TGTGCCAGCAGTGCCGGGACAGGGCCCAATGAGCAGTTCTTC.